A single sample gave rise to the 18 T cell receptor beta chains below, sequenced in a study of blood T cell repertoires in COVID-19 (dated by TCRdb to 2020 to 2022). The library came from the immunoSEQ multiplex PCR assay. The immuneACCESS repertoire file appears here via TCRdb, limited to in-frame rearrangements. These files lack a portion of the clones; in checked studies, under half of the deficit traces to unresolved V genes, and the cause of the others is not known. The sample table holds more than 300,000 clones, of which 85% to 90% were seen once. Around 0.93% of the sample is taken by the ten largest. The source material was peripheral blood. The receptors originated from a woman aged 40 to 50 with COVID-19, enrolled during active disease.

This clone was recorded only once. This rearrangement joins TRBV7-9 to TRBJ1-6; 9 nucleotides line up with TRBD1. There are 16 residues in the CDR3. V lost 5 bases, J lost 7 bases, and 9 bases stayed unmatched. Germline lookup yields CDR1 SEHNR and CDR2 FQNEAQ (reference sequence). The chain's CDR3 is CASSTGTGQGNSPLHF. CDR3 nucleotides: TGTGCCAGCAGCACCGGGACAGGGCAGGGGAATTCACCCCTCCACTTT.

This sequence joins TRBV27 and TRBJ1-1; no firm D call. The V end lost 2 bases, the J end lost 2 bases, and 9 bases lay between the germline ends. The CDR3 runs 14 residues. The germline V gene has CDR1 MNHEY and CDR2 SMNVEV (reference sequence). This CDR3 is CASSLNGYNTEAFF. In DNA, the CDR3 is TGTGCCAGCAGTTTAAACGGGTATAACACTGAAGCTTTCTTT.

The CDR3 loop is CASSPQSTGGEKLFF. CDR3 bases: TGTGCCAGCTCACCACAGTCCACGGGGGGAGAAAAACTGTTTTTT. The rearrangement links TRBV18 to TRBJ1-4; possible D gene TRBD1, 5 bases. With 1 base removed from V and 8 bases from J, the gap between germline ends came to 14 bases. Looked up from germline, CDR1 is KGHSH and CDR2 is LQKENI. This CDR3 region has 15 residues. Filled out from reference TRBV18 and TRBJ1-4, the complete variable domain reads NAGVMQNPRHLVRRRGQEARLRCSPMKGHSHVYWYRQLPEEGLKFMVYLQKENIIDESGMPKERFSAEFPKEGPSILRIQQVVRGDSAAYFCASSPQSTGGEKLFFGSGTQLSVL.

CDR3 loop: CASSSQGHTF. The CDR3 region has the DNA TGTGCCAGCAGCTCACAGGGTCACACCTTC. The chain combines TRBV28 with TRBJ1-2; tentative D call: TRBD1 (6 bases). From germline, CDR1 is MDHEN and CDR2 SYDVKM. CDR3 length equals 10 residues. Trimming removed 6 bases from V and 12 bases from J, with 11 bases in between.

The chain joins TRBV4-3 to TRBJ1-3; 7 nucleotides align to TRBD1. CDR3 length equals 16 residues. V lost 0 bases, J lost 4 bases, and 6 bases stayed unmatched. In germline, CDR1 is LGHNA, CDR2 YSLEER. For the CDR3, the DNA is TGCGCCAGCAGCCAAGACCCCCCGGGACAGGGAAACACCATATATTTT. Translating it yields CASSQDPPGQGNTIYF.

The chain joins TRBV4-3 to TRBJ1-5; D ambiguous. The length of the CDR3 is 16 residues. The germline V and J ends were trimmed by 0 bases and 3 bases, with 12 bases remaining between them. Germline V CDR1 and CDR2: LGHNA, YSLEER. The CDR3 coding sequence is TGCGCCAGCAGCCAAGACATTGACTACATCAATCAGCCCCAGCATTTT. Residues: CASSQDIDYINQPQHF.

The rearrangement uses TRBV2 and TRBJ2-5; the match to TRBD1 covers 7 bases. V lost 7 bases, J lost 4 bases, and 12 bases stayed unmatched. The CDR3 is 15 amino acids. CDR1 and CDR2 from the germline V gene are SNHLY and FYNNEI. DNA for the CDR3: TGTGCCAGCAAGAAATTGAGAGGGGGCGCAGAGACCCAGTACTTC. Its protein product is CASKKLRGGAETQYF.

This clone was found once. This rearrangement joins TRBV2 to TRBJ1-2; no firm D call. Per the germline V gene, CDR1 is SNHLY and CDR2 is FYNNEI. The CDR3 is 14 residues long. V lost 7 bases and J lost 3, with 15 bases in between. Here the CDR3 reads CASIDKEKDYGYTF. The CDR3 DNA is TGTGCCAGCATAGACAAGGAAAAGGACTATGGCTACACCTTC. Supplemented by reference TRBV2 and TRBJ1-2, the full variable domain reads EPEVTQTPSHQVTQMGQEVILRCVPISNHLYFYWYRQILGQKVEFLVSFYNNEISEKSEIFDDQFSVERPDGSNFTLKIRSTKLEDSAMYFCASIDKEKDYGYTFGSGTRLTVV.

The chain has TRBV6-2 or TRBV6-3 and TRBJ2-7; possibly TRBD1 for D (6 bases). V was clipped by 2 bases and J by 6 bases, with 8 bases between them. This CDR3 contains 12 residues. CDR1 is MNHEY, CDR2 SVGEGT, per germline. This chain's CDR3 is CASSYTGSEQYF. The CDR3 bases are TGTGCCAGCAGTTACACAGGGTCCGAGCAGTACTTC.

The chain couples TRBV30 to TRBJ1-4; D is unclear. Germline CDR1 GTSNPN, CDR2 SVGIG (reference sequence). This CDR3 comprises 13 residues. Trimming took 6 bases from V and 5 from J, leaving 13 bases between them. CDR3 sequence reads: CACVPTLNEKLFF. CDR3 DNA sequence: TGTGCCTGCGTACCTACGTTGAATGAAAAACTGTTTTTT.

In nucleotides, the CDR3 is TGTGCCAGCAGTTCCGAAAGTCAGGGGGTCTGGTACGAAAAACTGTTTTTT. Translated, it gives CASSSESQGVWYEKLFF. The rearrangement links TRBV27 to TRBJ1-4; 7 nucleotides line up with TRBD1. The CDR3 runs to 17 residues. Germline assignment: CDR1 MNHEY and CDR2 SMNVEV (reference sequence). V was clipped by 4 bases and J by 8 bases; unmatched bases: 16.

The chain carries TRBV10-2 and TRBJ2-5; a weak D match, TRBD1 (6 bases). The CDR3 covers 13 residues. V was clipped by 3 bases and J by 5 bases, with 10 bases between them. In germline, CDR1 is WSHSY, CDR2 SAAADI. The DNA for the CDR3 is TGCGCCAGCAGTGACAGGGGCCCCGAGACCCAGTACTTC. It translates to CASSDRGPETQYF.

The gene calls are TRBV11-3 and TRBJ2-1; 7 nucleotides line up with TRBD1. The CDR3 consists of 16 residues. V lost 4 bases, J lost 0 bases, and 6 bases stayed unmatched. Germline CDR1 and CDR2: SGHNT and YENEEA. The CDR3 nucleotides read TGTGCCAGCAGCTCCCGACAGGGACGCTCCTACAATGAGCAGTTCTTC. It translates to CASSSRQGRSYNEQFF.

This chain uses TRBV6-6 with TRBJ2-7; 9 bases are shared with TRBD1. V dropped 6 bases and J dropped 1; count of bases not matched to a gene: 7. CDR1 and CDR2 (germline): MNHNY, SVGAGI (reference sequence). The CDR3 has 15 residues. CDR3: CASSPGDRVSYEQYF. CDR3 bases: TGTGCCAGCAGCCCCGGGGACAGGGTGTCCTACGAGCAGTACTTC.

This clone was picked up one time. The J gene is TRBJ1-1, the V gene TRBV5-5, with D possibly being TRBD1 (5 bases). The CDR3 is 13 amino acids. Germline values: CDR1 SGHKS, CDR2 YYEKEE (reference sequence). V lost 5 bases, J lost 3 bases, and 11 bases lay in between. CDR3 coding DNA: TGTGCCAGCAGTCTCGGGGGGGACACTGAAGCTTTCTTT. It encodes CASSLGGDTEAFF.

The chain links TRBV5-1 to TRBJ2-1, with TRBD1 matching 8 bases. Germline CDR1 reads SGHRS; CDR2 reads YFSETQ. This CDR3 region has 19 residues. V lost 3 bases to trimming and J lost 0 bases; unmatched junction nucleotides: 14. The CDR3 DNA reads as TGCGCCAGCAGCTATATGACAGGGGTCAGTTTAAACTCCTACAATGAGCAGTTCTTC. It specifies CASSYMTGVSLNSYNEQFF.

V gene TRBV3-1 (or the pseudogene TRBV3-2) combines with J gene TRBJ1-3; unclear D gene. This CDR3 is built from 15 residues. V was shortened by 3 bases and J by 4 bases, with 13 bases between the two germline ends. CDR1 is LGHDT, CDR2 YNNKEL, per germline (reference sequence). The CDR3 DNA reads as TGTGCCAGCAGCCATCGAGGGAATTACGGAAACACCATATATTTT. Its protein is CASSHRGNYGNTIYF.

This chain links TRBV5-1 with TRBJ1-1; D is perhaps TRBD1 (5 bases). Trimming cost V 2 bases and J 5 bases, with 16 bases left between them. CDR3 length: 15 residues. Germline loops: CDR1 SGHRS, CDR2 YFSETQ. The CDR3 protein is CASSLVPGTPTEAFF. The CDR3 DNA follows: TGCGCCAGCAGCTTAGTTCCCGGGACTCCAACTGAAGCTTTCTTT.